The clone carrying this TCR beta chain is deemed medium-sized. The target antigen is unknown. This sample was taken from a study of T cell responses to AZD1222 COVID-19 vaccine. The CDR3 length is 15 residues. The germline V and J ends were trimmed by 4 bases and 5 bases, with 16 bases remaining between them. Germline-derived CDR1 and CDR2 are SGDLS and YYNGEE. Overall study results and limits: Among vaccine-associated CD4 TCRs, coverage spanned spike, with dominance at 160-218 and 743-854. Spike-specific TCR breadth and depth went up after people got two AZD1222 doses. Females made up more of the donors, who were largely white British, and clonal diversity may have come out too low.

The table came from immunoSEQ multiplex PCR; TCRdb's copy has only in-frame clones and leaves some out. Found here are about 120,000 clones, 70% to 90% of them singletons; the top ten hold roughly 3.9%. This receptor was obtained from an adult in good health. The starting material was peripheral blood, obtained on day 0 of MenACWY control vaccination. This chain uses TRBV9 with TRBJ2-1, with D perhaps given as TRBD1 or TRBD2 (5 bases each). The CDR3 DNA reads TGTGCCAGCAGCTTTGGGGGATTCATGAACAATGAGCAGTTCTTC. It yields the protein CASSFGGFMNNEQFF.